The subject of this entry is one TCR beta chain. This sample was included in a study of blood T cell repertoires in COVID-19. V was shortened by 2 bases and J by 6 bases, with 8 bases between the two germline ends. The CDR3 loop spans 14 amino acids. Germline V lookup: CDR1 ENHRY, CDR2 SYGVKD. Profiling relied on immunoSEQ multiplex PCR, and the TCRdb table lists in-frame clones only, not all of them. In the table there are some 330,000 clones, around 90% of which are singletons. Source material: PBMCs or T cells enriched from blood (not recorded which). The V and J genes are TRBV10-3 and TRBJ1-6; D unresolved. The clonotype was recovered from a man aged 25 to 40 who had recovered from COVID-19. DNA for the CDR3: TGTGCCATCAGTGAGGCAGGCACTAATTCACCCCTCCACTTT. Amino acids: CAISEAGTNSPLHF.